This T cell receptor (beta chain) emerged from a study of shared clonotypes between healthy human individuals. Study summary: CD4 naive and CD4 memory each took three plates per donor, while CD8 naive took two and CD8 memory one.

V lost 1 base and J lost 9, with 10 bases in between. The CDR3 has 12 residues. CDR1 is SGHTA and CDR2 is FQGNSA in the germline V gene. The sorted-subset replicate PCRs were given around 200 ng DNA, which is about 29,000 T cell genomes. The repertoire was sequenced with immunoSEQ multiplex PCR; TCRdb's copy has only in-frame clones and lacks some. The table shows 2,500,000 or so clones, with roughly 90% occurring only once. The receptor was isolated from a man in his late teens or twenties in good health. Some clones in this sample may be carry-over from other donors' samples. The sequenced sample consisted of naive CD4+ T cells from PBMCs. Subset here: CD45RA+ positively selected. The chain employs TRBV7-2 and TRBJ2-7; D unresolved. CDR3 DNA sequence: TGTGCCAGCAGCTTAGTGGGGATTGGGCAGTACTTC. This sequence encodes CASSLVGIGQYF.